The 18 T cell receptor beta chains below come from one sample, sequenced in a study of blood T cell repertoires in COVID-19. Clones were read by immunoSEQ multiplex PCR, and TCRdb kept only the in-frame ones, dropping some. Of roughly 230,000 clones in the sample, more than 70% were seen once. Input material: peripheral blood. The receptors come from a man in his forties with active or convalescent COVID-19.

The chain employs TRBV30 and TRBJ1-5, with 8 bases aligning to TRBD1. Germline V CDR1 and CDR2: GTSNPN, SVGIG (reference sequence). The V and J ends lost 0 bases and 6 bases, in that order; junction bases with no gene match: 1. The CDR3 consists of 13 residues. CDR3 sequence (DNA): TGTGCCTGGAGTGTGACAGGGGTTCAGCCCCAGCATTTT. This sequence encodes CAWSVTGVQPQHF.

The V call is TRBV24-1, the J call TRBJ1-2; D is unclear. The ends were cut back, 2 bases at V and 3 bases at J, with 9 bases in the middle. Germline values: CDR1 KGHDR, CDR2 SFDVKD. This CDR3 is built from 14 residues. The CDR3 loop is CATSDSRGDYGYTF. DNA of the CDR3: TGTGCCACCAGTGATTCCAGAGGAGACTATGGCTACACCTTC.

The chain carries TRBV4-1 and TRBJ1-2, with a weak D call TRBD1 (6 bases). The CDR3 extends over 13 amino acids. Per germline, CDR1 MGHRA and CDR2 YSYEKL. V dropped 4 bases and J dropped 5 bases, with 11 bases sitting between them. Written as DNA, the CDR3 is TGCGCCAGCAGCCCCACAGGGCGATATGGCTACACCTTC. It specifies CASSPTGRYGYTF.

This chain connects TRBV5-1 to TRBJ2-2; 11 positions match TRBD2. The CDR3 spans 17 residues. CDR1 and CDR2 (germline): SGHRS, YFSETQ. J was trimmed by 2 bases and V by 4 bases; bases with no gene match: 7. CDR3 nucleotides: TGCGCCAGCAGCCCTAGGACTAGCGGGCCTAACACCGGGGAGCTGTTTTTT. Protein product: CASSPRTSGPNTGELFF.

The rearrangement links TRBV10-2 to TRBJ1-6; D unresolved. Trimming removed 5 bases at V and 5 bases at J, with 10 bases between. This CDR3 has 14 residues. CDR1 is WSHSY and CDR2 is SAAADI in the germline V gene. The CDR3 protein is CASSFPEDNSPLHF. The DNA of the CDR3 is TGCGCCAGCAGTTTCCCGGAGGATAATTCACCCCTCCACTTT.

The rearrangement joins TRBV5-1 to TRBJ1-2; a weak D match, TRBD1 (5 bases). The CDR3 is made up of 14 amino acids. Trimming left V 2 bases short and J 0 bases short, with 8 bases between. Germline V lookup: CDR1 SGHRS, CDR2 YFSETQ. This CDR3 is CASSLQDPNYGYTF. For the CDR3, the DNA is TGCGCCAGCAGCTTACAGGATCCTAACTATGGCTACACCTTC.

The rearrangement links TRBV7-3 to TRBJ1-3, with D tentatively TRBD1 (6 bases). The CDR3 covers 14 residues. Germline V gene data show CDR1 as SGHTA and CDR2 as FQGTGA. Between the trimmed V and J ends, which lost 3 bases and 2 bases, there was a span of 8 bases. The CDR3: CASSFGQPGNTIYF. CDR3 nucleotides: TGTGCCAGCAGCTTCGGACAGCCTGGAAACACCATATATTTT. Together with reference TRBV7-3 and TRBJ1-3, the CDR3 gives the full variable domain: GAGVSQTPSNKVTEKGKYVELRCDPISGHTALYWYRQSLGQGPEFLIYFQGTGAADDSGLPNDRFFAVRPEGSVSTLKIQRTERGDSAVYLCASSFGQPGNTIYFGEGSWLTVV.

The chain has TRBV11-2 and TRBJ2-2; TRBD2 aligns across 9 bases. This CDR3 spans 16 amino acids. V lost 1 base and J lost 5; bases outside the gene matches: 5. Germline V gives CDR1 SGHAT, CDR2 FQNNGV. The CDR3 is CASSLGLAGLTGELFF. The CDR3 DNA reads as TGTGCCAGCAGCTTAGGGCTAGCGGGGCTTACCGGGGAGCTGTTTTTT.

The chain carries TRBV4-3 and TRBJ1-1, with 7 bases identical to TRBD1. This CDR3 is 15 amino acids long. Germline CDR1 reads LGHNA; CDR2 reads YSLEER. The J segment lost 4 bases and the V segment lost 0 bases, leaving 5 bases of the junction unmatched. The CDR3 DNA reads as TGCGCCAGCAGCCAAGATTACCAGGGGGGCACTGAAGCTTTCTTT. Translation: CASSQDYQGGTEAFF.

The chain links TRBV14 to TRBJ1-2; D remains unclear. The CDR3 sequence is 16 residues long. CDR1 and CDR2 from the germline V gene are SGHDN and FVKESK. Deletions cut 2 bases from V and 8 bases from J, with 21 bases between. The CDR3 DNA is TGTGCCAGCAGCCAATTGACGGGAGCCTCTAATGAGGGCTACACCTTC. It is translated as CASSQLTGASNEGYTF.

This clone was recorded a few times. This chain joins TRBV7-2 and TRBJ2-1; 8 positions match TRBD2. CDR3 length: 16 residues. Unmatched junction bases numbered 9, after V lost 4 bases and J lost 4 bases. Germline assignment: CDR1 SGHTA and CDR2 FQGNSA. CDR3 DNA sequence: TGTGCCAGCAGCTCCGTAGCGGGAATTACTTACAATGAGCAGTTCTTC. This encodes CASSSVAGITYNEQFF. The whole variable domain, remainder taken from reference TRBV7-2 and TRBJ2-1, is GAGVSQSPSNKVTEKGKDVELRCDPISGHTALYWYRQSLGQGLEFLIYFQGNSAPDKSGLPSDRFSAERTGGSVSTLTIQRTQQEDSAVYLCASSSVAGITYNEQFFGPGTRLTVL.

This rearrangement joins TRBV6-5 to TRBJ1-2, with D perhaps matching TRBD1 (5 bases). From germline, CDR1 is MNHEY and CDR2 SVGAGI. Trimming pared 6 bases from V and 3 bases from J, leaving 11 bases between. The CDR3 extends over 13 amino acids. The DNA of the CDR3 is TGTGCCAGCAGCCCCGACAGTGACTATGGCTACACCTTC. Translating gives CASSPDSDYGYTF.

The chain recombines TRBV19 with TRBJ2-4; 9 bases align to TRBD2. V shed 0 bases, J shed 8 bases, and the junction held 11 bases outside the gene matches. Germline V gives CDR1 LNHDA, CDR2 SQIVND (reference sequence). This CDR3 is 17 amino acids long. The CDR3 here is CASSIDYLAGTIDIQYF. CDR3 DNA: TGTGCCAGTAGTATAGATTACCTAGCGGGAACTATCGACATTCAGTACTTC.

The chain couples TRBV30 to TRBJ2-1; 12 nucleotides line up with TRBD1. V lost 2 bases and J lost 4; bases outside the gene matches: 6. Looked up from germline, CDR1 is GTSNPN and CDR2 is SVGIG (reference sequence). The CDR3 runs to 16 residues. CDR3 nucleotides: TGTGCCTGGAGTAGGGGGGGACAGGGGGCATACAATGAGCAGTTCTTC. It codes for CAWSRGGQGAYNEQFF.

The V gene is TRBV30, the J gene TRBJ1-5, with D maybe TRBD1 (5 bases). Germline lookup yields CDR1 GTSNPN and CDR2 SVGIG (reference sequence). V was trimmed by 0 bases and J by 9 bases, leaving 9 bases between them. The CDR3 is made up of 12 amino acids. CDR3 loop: CAWSVVGGPQHF. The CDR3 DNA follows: TGTGCCTGGAGTGTAGTCGGGGGGCCCCAGCATTTT.

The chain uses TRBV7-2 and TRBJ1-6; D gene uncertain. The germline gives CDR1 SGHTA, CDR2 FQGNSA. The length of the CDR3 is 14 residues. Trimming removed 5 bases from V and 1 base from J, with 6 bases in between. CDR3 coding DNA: TGTGCCAGCAGCCCCTTATCCTATAATTCACCCCTCCACTTT. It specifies CASSPLSYNSPLHF.

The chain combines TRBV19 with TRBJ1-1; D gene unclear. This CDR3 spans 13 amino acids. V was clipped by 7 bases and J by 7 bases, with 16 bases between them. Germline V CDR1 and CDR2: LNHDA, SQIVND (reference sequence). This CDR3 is CASMVRGFDEAFF. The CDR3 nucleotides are TGTGCCAGTATGGTCCGAGGGTTTGATGAAGCTTTCTTT.

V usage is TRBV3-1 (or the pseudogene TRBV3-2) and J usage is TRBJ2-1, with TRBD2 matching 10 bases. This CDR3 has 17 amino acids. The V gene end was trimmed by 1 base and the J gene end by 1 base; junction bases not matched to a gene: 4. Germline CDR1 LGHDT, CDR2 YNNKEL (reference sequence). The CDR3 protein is CASSQGASGSSYNEQFF. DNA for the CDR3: TGTGCCAGCAGCCAAGGGGCTAGCGGGAGTTCCTACAATGAGCAGTTCTTC.